This passage covers 2 T cell receptor beta chains from one sample sequenced in a study of Graves' ophthalmopathy and Graves' hyperthyroidism. For repertoire sequencing, the TCR beta CDR3 regions were amplified from RNA transcripts. First-round RT-PCR relied on HTBI primers, and a second-round multiplex PCR came next. TCRdb reanalysed the multiplex PCR reads using MiXCR and keeps one entry per CDR3 protein. The sample shows tens of thousands of distinct CDR3 sequences, around half of them seen only once. Sequenced input: peripheral blood. Receptors originate from an adult woman with stable Graves' hyperthyroidism.

With respect to this clonotype: The junction shows a germline mismatch at one end, possibly a read error. This chain uses TRBV29-1 with TRBJ1-3; 8 positions match TRBD1. Germline CDR1 and CDR2: SQVTM and ANQGSEA. This CDR3 region has 15 residues. The chain's CDR3 is CSVSRQGWSGSTIYF. CDR3 DNA sequence: TGCAGCGTCTCCAGACAGGGGTGGTCTGGAAGCACCATATATTTT.

This clonotype appeared many times. The chain recombines TRBV19 with TRBJ2-7; no firm D call. V was trimmed by 5 bases and J by 5 bases, leaving 7 bases between them. Germline V lookup: CDR1 LNHDA, CDR2 SQIVND (reference sequence). The CDR3 loop spans 11 amino acids. The CDR3 nucleotides read TGTGCCAGTAGTCAGGCGGACGAGCAGTACTTC. This encodes CASSQADEQYF.